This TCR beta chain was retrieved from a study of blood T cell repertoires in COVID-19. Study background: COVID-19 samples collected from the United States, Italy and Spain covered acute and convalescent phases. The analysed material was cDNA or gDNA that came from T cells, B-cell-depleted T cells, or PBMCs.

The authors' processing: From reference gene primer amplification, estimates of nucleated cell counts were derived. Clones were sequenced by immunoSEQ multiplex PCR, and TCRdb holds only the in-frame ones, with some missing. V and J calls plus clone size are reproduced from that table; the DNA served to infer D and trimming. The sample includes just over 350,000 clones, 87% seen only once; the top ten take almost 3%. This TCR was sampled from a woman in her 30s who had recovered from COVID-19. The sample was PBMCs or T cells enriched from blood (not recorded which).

The chain's CDR3 is CASSLGLKNRERKNIQYF. For the CDR3, the DNA is TGTGCCAGCAGCTTAGGATTAAAGAACAGGGAGAGGAAAAACATTCAGTACTTC. The chain recombines TRBV11-2 with TRBJ2-4; D may be TRBD1 (6 bases). Germline V CDR1 and CDR2: SGHAT, FQNNGV. V lost 1 base to trimming and J lost 4 bases, with 20 bases between them. The CDR3 has 18 residues.